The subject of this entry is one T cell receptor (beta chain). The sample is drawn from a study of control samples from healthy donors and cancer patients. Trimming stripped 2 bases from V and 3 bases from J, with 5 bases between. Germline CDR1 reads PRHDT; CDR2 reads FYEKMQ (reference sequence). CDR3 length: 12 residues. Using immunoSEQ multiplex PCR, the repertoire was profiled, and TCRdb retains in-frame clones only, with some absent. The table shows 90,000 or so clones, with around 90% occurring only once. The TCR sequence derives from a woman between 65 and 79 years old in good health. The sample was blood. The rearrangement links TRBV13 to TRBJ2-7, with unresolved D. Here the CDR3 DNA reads TGTGCCAGCAGCTTAAATGGCTACGAGCAGTACTTC. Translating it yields CASSLNGYEQYF.